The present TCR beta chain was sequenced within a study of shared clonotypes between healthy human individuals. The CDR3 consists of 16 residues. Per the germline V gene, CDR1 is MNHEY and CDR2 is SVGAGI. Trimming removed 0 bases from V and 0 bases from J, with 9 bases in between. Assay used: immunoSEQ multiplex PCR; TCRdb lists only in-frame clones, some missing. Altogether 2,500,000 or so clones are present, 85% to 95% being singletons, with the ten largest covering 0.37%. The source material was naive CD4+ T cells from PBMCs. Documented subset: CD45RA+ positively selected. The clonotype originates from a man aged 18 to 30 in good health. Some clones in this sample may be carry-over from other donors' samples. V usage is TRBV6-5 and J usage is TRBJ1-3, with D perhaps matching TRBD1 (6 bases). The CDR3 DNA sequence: TGTGCCAGCAGTTACTCGCGGACAGCCTCTGGAAACACCATATATTTT. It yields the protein CASSYSRTASGNTIYF.